This T cell receptor beta chain appears in the sequencing data of a study of blood T cell repertoires in COVID-19 (dated by TCRdb to 2018 to 2020). Context from the whole study: The collaborator samples originated in the United States, Italy and Spain and spanned the acute and convalescent phases of COVID-19. Where HLA class I and class II types were available, the types were taken from metadata supplied by the sample provider, not from assay-based typing. The samples were drawn from two sources: the first 160 participants of the ongoing ImmuneRACE study, and 1,000 to 1,500 subjects contributed by 6 global collaborators. A de-identified subject ID, COVID-19 status, age in years and sex were almost always included in the sample metadata. Subjects who had been exposed to COVID-19, were actively infected with it, or had recovered from it provided the deeply sampled blood TCRbeta repertoires that made up the dataset. The prospective study material was composed of cDNA or gDNA derived from T cells, B-cell-depleted T cells, or PBMCs. The repertoires were released in a freely available public database meant as a resource for research on the immune response to SARS-CoV-2.

From its cysteine to its phenylalanine, the CDR3 spans 13 amino acids. The entry retains the CDR3 DNA only, 39 bases that are in frame from base 1. Reading the germline V gene (reference sequence) gives CDR1 LGHDT and CDR2 YNNKEL. The junction carries 13 bases between V and J, which are trimmed by 3 bases and 10 bases respectively. TCRbeta CDR3 regions were amplified from genomic DNA by means of the immunoSEQ Assay, a bias-controlled multiplex PCR. On the authors' methods: The number of nucleated cells in each sample was estimated from the amplification of reference gene primers within the assay. To quantify the absolute abundance of each unique TCRbeta CDR3 rearrangement, sequence reads were collapsed and filtered. Productive Simpson clonality was computed per sample as the square root of Simpson's diversity index over productive rearrangements. TCRdb carries this immuneACCESS record with in-frame sequences only. Its versions omit some clonotypes, under half of them owing to an unresolved V gene in the studies checked, with the rest unexplained. The V and J calls and clone size come from that table; D and trimming were worked out from the DNA. This sample gives 70,000 to 90,000 clones in total; more than 75% of them show up just once. The ten largest account for 8% of the sample.

Summary of the overall study and its limitations: Clinical and demographic metadata were provided uncurated, with the amount varying by source and participant.

Each collaborating institution followed its own protocols to collect whole blood in K2EDTA tubes. For TCRbeta analysis, collaborators shipped samples in one of three forms: frozen whole blood, isolated PBMCs, or DNA extracted from either of those sample types. In the case of this clone: Its antigen is not yet known. Per-base qualities were not stored, and no clone one base away is much larger.

This receptor was obtained from a man aged 80 or over with active or convalescent COVID-19. The sequencing sample was made of peripheral blood. This chain joins TRBV3-1 (or the pseudogene TRBV3-2) to TRBJ2-1, and possibly TRBD2, on 6 matching bases. The DNA sequence is given as TGTGCCAGCAGCCACAAGAGGAGGGTCGAGCAGTTCTTC. It translates to CASSHKRRVEQFF.